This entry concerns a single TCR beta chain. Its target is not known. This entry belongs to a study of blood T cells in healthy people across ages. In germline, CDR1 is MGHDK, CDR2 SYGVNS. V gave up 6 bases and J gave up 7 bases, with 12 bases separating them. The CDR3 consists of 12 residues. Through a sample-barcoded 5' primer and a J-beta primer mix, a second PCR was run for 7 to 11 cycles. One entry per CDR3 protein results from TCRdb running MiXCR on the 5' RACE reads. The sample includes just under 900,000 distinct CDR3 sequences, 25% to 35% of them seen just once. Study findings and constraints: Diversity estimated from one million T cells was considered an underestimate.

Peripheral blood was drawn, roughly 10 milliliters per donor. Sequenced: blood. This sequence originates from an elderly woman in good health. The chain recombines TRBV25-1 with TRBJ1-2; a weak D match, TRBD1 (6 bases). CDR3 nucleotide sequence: TGTGCCAGCAGGGGAGGGACAATTGGCTACACCTTC. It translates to CASRGGTIGYTF.